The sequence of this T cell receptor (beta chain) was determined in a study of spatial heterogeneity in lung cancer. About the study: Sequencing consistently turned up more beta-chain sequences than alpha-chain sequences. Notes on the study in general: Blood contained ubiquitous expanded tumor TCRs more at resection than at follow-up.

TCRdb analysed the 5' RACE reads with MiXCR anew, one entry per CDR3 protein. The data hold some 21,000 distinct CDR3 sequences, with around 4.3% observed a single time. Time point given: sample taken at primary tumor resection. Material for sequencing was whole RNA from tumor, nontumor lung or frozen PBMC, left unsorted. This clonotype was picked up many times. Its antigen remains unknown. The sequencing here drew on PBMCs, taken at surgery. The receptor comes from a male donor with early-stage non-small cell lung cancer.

The CDR3 here is CASSPSFPTGTQYF. CDR3 sequence (DNA): TGTGCCAGTAGCCCGTCTTTTCCCACGGGTACGCAGTATTTT. The V and J genes are TRBV19 and TRBJ2-3; D remains unclear. CDR3 length: 14 residues. Trimming pared 6 bases from V and 8 bases from J, leaving 18 bases between. Germline values: CDR1 LNHDA, CDR2 SQIVND (reference sequence).